These 6 T cell receptor beta chains came from one sample sequenced in a study of blood T cells in healthy people across ages (dated by TCRdb to between 2015 and 2017). Receptors were amplified or captured by 5' RACE. Instrument on record: Illumina HiSeq 2500. A second PCR of 7 to 11 cycles was performed with a sample-barcoded 5' primer and a J-beta primer mix. TCRdb trimmed the raw reads at Q25, called clones with MiXCR and kept productive beta chains. Here each entry gathers all rows of one CDR3 protein and keeps the most common genes and DNA. Present in this sample are 1,500,000 or so distinct CDR3 sequences, 42% of which were seen just once. Jointly, the top ten make up 4% of the sample. Specimen: blood. These receptors were collected from a woman younger than 30 in good health.

The chain is built from TRBV29-1 and TRBJ2-5, with 7 positions matching TRBD1. CDR1 is SQVTM, CDR2 ANQGSEA, per germline. After removal of 6 bases from V and 1 base from J, the junction contained 5 bases not matched to a gene. The CDR3 spans 13 residues. CDR3: CSVDRERQETQYF. The CDR3 DNA follows: TGCAGCGTAGACAGGGAGCGCCAAGAGACCCAGTACTTC. The complete variable domain, with remaining parts taken from reference TRBV29-1 and TRBJ2-5, reads SAVISQKPSRDICQRGTSLTIQCQVDSQVTMMFWYRQQPGQSLTLIATANQGSEATYESGFVIDKFPISRPNLTFSTLTVSNMSPEDSSIYLCSVDRERQETQYFGPGTRLLVL.

A word on this clonotype: Given a much more abundant clone one base away, this may be a read error. This chain uses TRBV10-3 with TRBJ2-1, with D unresolved. V lost 2 bases and J lost 10, with 15 bases in between. Germline V gives CDR1 ENHRY, CDR2 SYGVKD. The length of the CDR3 is 14 residues. The CDR3 region has the DNA TGTGCCATCAGTGAGACATCACGGCCCTACGAGCAGTTCTTC. This translates into CAISETSRPYEQFF.

V is TRBV5-1 and J is TRBJ2-6, with TRBD1 identical over 10 bases. Per germline, CDR1 SGHRS and CDR2 YFSETQ. CDR3 size: 19 residues. With V trimmed by 3 bases and J by 4 bases, 13 bases remained unmatched. The CDR3 loop reads CASSSPPGQGSSGANVLTF. The CDR3 DNA is TGCGCCAGCAGCTCACCACCGGGACAGGGGTCGTCCGGGGCCAACGTCCTGACTTTC.

The J gene is TRBJ1-2, the V gene TRBV14, with D perhaps matching TRBD1 (6 bases). In germline, CDR1 is SGHDN, CDR2 FVKESK. The V gene lost 4 bases and the J gene lost 8 bases, with 17 bases spanning the gap. This CDR3 is built from 14 residues. The CDR3 DNA is TGTGCCAGCAGCCCAACAGGGTATTGGTACGGCTACACCTTC. This gives the protein CASSPTGYWYGYTF.

The sample holds a few counts of this clonotype. The chain has TRBV20-1 and TRBJ2-1, with 7 bases fitting TRBD2. The germline CDR1 and CDR2 sequences are DFQATT and SNEGSKA (reference sequence). CDR3 length equals 17 residues. J gave up 1 base and V 1 base, and 10 bases lay outside the gene matches. The CDR3 DNA follows: TGCAGTGCTAGAGTCAGACTAGCTACACGGTCCTACAATGAGCAGTTCTTC. Its translation is CSARVRLATRSYNEQFF.

In its sample, this clonotype was seen a few times. The chain couples TRBV12-3 or TRBV12-4 to TRBJ1-2; maybe TRBD1 (5 bases). Trimming removed 9 bases from V and 2 bases from J, with 13 bases in between. The CDR3 is 13 amino acids. The CDR3 DNA follows: TGTGCCAGTCTCCGGGACGGGAACTATGGCTACACCTTC. Encoded protein: CASLRDGNYGYTF.